The clone carrying this TCR beta chain was seen at least ten times. These data are taken from a study of T cell repertoires in cytomegalovirus infection. TCRdb ran MiXCR on the reads and lists one entry per CDR3 protein. Of about 310,000 distinct CDR3 sequences detected, under 20% appear once; the ten largest clones hold about 12%. The specimen was PBMCs. This clonotype originated in a human donor in good health (CMV status not recorded). Some clones in this sample may be carry-over from other donors' samples.

The CDR3 DNA is TGCGCCAGCAGCCAAGTGGGTCAGGGGTTGGGAGATACGCAGTATTTT. This gives the protein CASSQVGQGLGDTQYF. The rearrangement joins TRBV4-1 to TRBJ2-3; D is perhaps TRBD1 (6 bases). The CDR3 is 16 residues long. CDR1 and CDR2 (germline): MGHRA, YSYEKL. The germline V and J ends were trimmed by 1 base and 5 bases, with 16 bases remaining between them.